This T cell receptor (beta chain) was recorded in a study of T cell repertoires in cytomegalovirus infection. One entry per CDR3 protein results from TCRdb running MiXCR on the reads. This table holds 700,000 to 900,000 distinct CDR3 sequences, almost 30% found once. In regard to this clonotype: The antigen is undetermined.

General study points: Carriers of CMV plus the relevant HLA were identified by cumulative public TCR beta family frequency.

This specimen consisted of cultured CD8+ T cells from PBMCs, obtained from culture after CMV antigen stimulation. This TCR derives from a human donor in good health (CMV status not recorded). Some clones in this sample may be carry-over from other donors' samples.

CDR3 bases: TGTGCCAGCTCTGGACTAGCGGGCCCAGATACGCAGTATTTT. Translated, it gives CASSGLAGPDTQYF. The J gene is TRBJ2-3, the V gene TRBV27; 11 positions agree with TRBD2. Germline V gene data show CDR1 as MNHEY and CDR2 as SMNVEV (reference sequence). Germline trimming cut 8 bases from V and 4 bases from J; bases unmatched to any gene: 5. The CDR3 runs 14 residues.